Below, one TCR beta chain is given with its context. This clonotype showed up just once. Its antigen has not been determined. Nothing much larger sits one base from this clone, and base qualities are not available. The sample comes from a study of identical twins listed by TCRdb under 2016. Concerning the study at large: The study deep-sequenced TCR alpha and beta repertoires from monozygotic twins, unrelated adults of various ages and cord blood to test whether fetal clonotypes persist. To rule out contamination, the twin experiments were replicated at different times with different library preparation protocols.

The investigation overall reported the following: Compared with coincidental sharing between unrelated individuals, out-of-frame TCR alpha sequences shared between twins showed an excess of sequences with low generation probability. Invariant T cells such as MAIT and iNKT could partly confound zero-insertion analyses, though diverse VJ usage argued against this for most clonotypes. Because the same donors could not be followed over many years, the conclusions relied on cross-sectional statistical analysis. Recombination models systematically underestimated out-of-frame TCR alpha sharing in monozygotic twins but agreed with sharing between unrelated individuals. Fewer insertions were carried by abundant cord blood beta clonotypes; a weaker similar trend was observed in young adult naive repertoires, while no such trend was observed in memory repertoires. The excess sharing between twins in beta out-of-frame sequences was weaker because fewer shared sequences reduced the signal-to-noise ratio.

V is pruned by 0 bases and J by 9 bases, leaving 8 bases of the junction without a gene match. The germline V gene (reference sequence) specifies SEHNR as CDR1 and FQNEAQ as CDR2. The CDR3 contains 15 residues, cysteine and phenylalanine counted. Only the CDR3 DNA is retained, 45 bases long and in frame from the first base. Receptor amplification or capture employed 5' RACE. The reads were generated on an Illumina HiSeq 2000. Template switching added a universal primer binding site, and the final cDNA carried a unique molecular identifier that allowed TCR cDNA molecules to be counted accurately. Specific primers in the conserved constant-segment region were used to synthesize first-strand cDNA for the TCR alpha and beta chains. To control for contamination, every cDNA library was double barcoded, receiving both a SMART-Mk sample barcode and Illumina barcodes. TruSeq adapter sequences, together with Illumina sample barcodes, were added in two successive PCR steps. TCR alpha and beta cDNA libraries were sequenced on the Illumina HiSeq platform with custom primers. In the original analysis: Unique molecular identifiers were extracted from raw reads with MiGEC, and CDR3 positions were determined with MiXCR. For each individual, recombination models were inferred using an EM algorithm with the repgenHMM and IGoR tools. Shared clonotypes were analyzed with the tcR package in R, and sharing was normalized by the product of cloneset sizes. Out-of-frame nonproductive sequences were analyzed to study raw recombination free of thymic and clonal selection effects. TCRdb itself trimmed the public reads at Q25 with fastp, ran MiXCR and retained productive beta chains. Entries that share a CDR3 protein sequence are merged under the most common genes and DNA. The V and J calls come from TCRdb's annotation, not from the publication. The sample table shows approximately 550,000 distinct CDR3 sequences, and 20% to 25% are seen once. The ten largest clones add up to approximately 0.5% of the sample.

Every donor was a healthy Caucasian. The twin cohort comprised three pairs of female monozygotic twins, all aged roughly 18 to 30 years. Positive isolation kits from Invitrogen were used to isolate CD4+ and CD8+ T cell populations. These records were also assigned to another study, of yellow fever vaccine responses in identical twins. The second study also describes: According to the authors, in identical twins the way T cells responded to vaccination appeared partly convergent and partly personalized. In identical twins, the study followed T cell clones that responded to the vaccine with precision.

Sequences were obtained from CD4+ T cells sorted from blood. This TCR derives from a woman between 18 and 30 years old in good health. This sequence uses TRBV7-9 and TRBJ2-3; 8 bases in between match TRBD2. CDR3 region: CASSLARGALFTQYF. In nucleotides, the sequence is TGTGCCAGCAGCTTAGCGCGGGGGGCCCTGTTCACGCAGTATTTT.